This T cell receptor beta chain was identified in a study of sequential checkpoint blockade in melanoma. Produced via immunoSEQ multiplex PCR; TCRdb's table is partial and in-frame only. Among approximately 10,000 clones listed, roughly 80% were seen once. Treatment given: randomized to nivolumab then ipilimumab (arm A) or the reverse (arm B). DNA-damaging chemotherapy had not been given to any patient beforehand. This clone has a handful of counts. V shed 3 bases and J shed 2 bases, with 8 bases lying between them. The germline CDR1 and CDR2 sequences are LNHDA and SQIVND (reference sequence). This CDR3 contains 13 residues.

The origin of this receptor is a human donor with melanoma. The chain couples TRBV19 to TRBJ2-7, with D possibly matching TRBD1 (5 bases). This material consisted of CD8+ T cells sorted from blood (inferred from file names), taken from a patient given nivolumab and ipilimumab in sequence. The CDR3 here is CASSMDIAYEQYF. The DNA for the CDR3 is TGTGCCAGTAGTATGGACATCGCCTACGAGCAGTACTTC.